The text below deals with one TCR beta chain. As yet, its antigen is unknown. One entry per CDR3 protein results from TCRdb running MiXCR on the RT-PCR reads. The sample contains roughly 650,000 distinct CDR3 sequences, 15% to 18% of which appear only once. The data are from a study of response to subunit inactivated influenza vaccine. Germline CDR1 reads SEHNR; CDR2 reads FQNEAQ (reference sequence). The CDR3 runs 15 residues. Trimming pared 4 bases from V and 4 bases from J, leaving 16 bases between. Study-wide results and limits: Authors suggested seasonal influenza vaccinations each recruit few new T cells.

The receptor's source is a man aged 50 to 59 who received an inactivated influenza vaccine. The rearrangement links TRBV7-9 to TRBJ1-2, with D unresolved. The sequencing used PBMCs from blood, collected roughly 13 days after vaccination. CDR3 DNA: TGTGCCAGCAGCTACCCTGGCGGGGAGGGCTATGGCTACACCTTC. Residues: CASSYPGGEGYGYTF.